The rows below give T cell receptor beta chains drawn from one sample of a study of T-cell memory formation after mild COVID-19. Each CDR3 protein gets one entry after TCRdb re-called the 5' RACE reads with MiXCR. Of 530,000 or so distinct CDR3 sequences listed, roughly 17% are singletons. The source material was PBMCs or a T cell subset sorted from them (not recorded which). The receptors stem from an adult woman who had mild COVID-19 (a few samples of this study predate the infection). Cell type and time point are not known. The CDR3 runs from the conserved cysteine through the conserved F or W. A D gene is named only where the DNA matches it firmly. Only part of the rows carry a size: once, few, many, or a class if the clone is expanded.

TRBJ2-1 TRBV4-2 15 . few CASSQTWWTKQEQFF TGTGCCAGCAGCCAAACTTGGTGGACTAAACAAGAGCAGTTCTTC
TRBJ2-2 TRBV20-1 16 TRBD2 . CSARDSGGPSTGELFF TGCAGTGCTAGAGATTCGGGAGGGCCAAGCACCGGGGAGCTGTTTTTT
TRBJ2-7 TRBV5-1 18 TRBD2 . CASSPEGSGRGRSYEQYF TGCGCCAGCAGCCCCGAGGGTAGCGGGCGCGGGAGATCCTACGAGCAGTACTTC
TRBJ1-2 TRBV3-1 15 TRBD1 few CASSVWDRPNYGYTF TGTGCCAGCAGCGTATGGGACAGACCCAACTATGGCTACACCTTC
TRBJ2-1 TRBV6-1 10 . few CASSVREQFF TGTGCCAGCAGTGTCAGAGAGCAGTTCTTC
TRBJ1-5 TRBV4-2 15 TRBD1 few CASSHPGQPNQPQHF TGTGCCAGCAGCCATCCGGGACAGCCCAATCAGCCCCAGCATTTT
TRBJ2-3 TRBV29-1 16 . . CSVELGLTEPTDTQYF TGCAGCGTTGAATTGGGGCTGACAGAACCCACAGATACGCAGTATTTT
TRBJ2-1 TRBV6-5 14 . many CASSYRDSYNEQFF TGTGCCAGCTCCTACCGGGACTCTTACAATGAGCAGTTCTTC
TRBJ2-3 TRBV6-5 16 . . CASSYSGTVSTDTQYF TGTGCCAGCAGTTACTCCGGGACGGTGAGCACAGATACGCAGTATTTT
TRBJ1-6 TRBV30 13 . . CAWSWEVGSPLHF TGTGCCTGGAGTTGGGAAGTAGGGTCACCCCTCCACTTT